Below are 27 T cell receptor beta chains sequenced from a single sample in a study of fetal regulatory T cell absence and autoimmunity (dated by TCRdb to about 2017). Library prep was done by the immunoSEQ multiplex PCR assay. TCRdb holds this immuneACCESS table with in-frame rearrangements only. Some clones are missing; in checked studies, unresolved V genes explain under half, and the rest has no known cause. Across this sample there are about 95,000 clones, with 60% to 80% seen only once. The biggest ten clones account for less than 2.5% of the sample. The sequencing input was pancreas tissue. The receptor set was obtained from a male donor with IPEX syndrome.

In nucleotides, the CDR3 is TGTGCCTGGAGCCTCGGGGCAGGGGGCTGGTACGAGCAGTACTTC. Its translation is CAWSLGAGGWYEQYF. This chain links TRBV30 with TRBJ2-7, with TRBD1 identical over 8 bases. Trimming cost V 3 bases and J 4 bases; bases outside gene matches: 11. CDR3 length equals 15 residues. Germline lookup yields CDR1 GTSNPN and CDR2 SVGIG (reference sequence).

This sequence joins TRBV7-6 and TRBJ1-4, with no clear D. Germline V gene lookup returns CDR1 SGHVS and CDR2 FNYEAQ. V lost 1 base and J lost 0, with 15 bases in between. The length of the CDR3 is 18 residues. The CDR3 protein is CASSLGHLSDPTNEKLFF. The CDR3 DNA reads TGTGCCAGCAGCTTAGGACACCTCTCCGACCCAACTAATGAAAAACTGTTTTTT.

There are a few counts of this clone. The CDR3: CASSAPGTARPGELFF. In DNA form, the CDR3 reads TGTGCCAGCAGCGCCCCCGGGACTGCGCGCCCCGGGGAGCTGTTTTTT. The V gene is TRBV7-2, the J gene TRBJ2-2; D might be TRBD2 (6 bases). The germline V gene has CDR1 SGHTA and CDR2 FQGNSA. The ends were cut back, 5 bases at V and 6 bases at J, with 19 bases in the middle. The CDR3 is 16 residues long.

The gene calls are TRBV5-5 and TRBJ2-1; D is perhaps TRBD1 or TRBD2 (5 bases each). The CDR3 totals 19 residues. The ends were cut back, 0 bases at V and 0 bases at J, with 19 bases in the middle. Looked up from germline, CDR1 is SGHKS and CDR2 is YYEKEE (reference sequence). DNA of the CDR3: TGTGCCAGCAGCTTGGAGGGGAGTATCCCTCTGAGCTCCTACAATGAGCAGTTCTTC. This gives the protein CASSLEGSIPLSSYNEQFF.

In its sample, this clone was seen once. V is TRBV5-4 and J is TRBJ2-5; 10 bases line up with TRBD2. The germline CDR1 and CDR2 sequences are SGHNT and YYREEE (reference sequence). The trim removed 2 bases at V and 1 base at J, leaving 5 bases unmatched. This CDR3 comprises 16 residues. CDR3 sequence reads: CASSFGLAEVQETQYF. The DNA for the CDR3 is TGTGCCAGCAGCTTCGGACTAGCGGAGGTCCAAGAGACCCAGTACTTC. The full variable domain, completed using reference TRBV5-4 and TRBJ2-5, is ETGVTQSPTHLIKTRGQQVTLRCSSQSGHNTVSWYQQALGQGPQFIFQYYREEENGRGNFPPRFSGLQFPNYSSELNVNALELDDSALYLCASSFGLAEVQETQYFGPGTRLLVL.

This chain connects TRBV27 to TRBJ2-7; 11 bases line up with TRBD1. Germline V CDR1 and CDR2: MNHEY, SMNVEV (reference sequence). The CDR3 loop spans 15 amino acids. After removal of 3 bases from V and 2 bases from J, the junction contained 3 bases not matched to a gene. The CDR3 loop is CASSLRTGGAYEQYF. The CDR3 nucleotides are TGTGCCAGCAGTTTGCGGACAGGGGGCGCCTACGAGCAGTACTTC.

This clone showed up just a few times. This rearrangement joins TRBV7-9 to TRBJ2-7, with D unresolved. The ends were cut back, 1 base at V and 6 bases at J, with 13 bases in the middle. The CDR3 runs to 14 residues. Germline V CDR1 and CDR2: SEHNR, FQNEAQ (reference sequence). This CDR3 reads CASSLGALYGEQYF. The CDR3 bases are TGTGCCAGCAGCTTAGGTGCCCTCTACGGCGAGCAGTACTTC. Looking up the rest from reference TRBV7-9 and TRBJ2-7 gives the full variable domain: DTGVSQNPRHKITKRGQNVTFRCDPISEHNRLYWYRQTLGQGPEFLTYFQNEAQLEKSRLLSDRFSAERPKGSFSTLEIQRTEQGDSAMYLCASSLGALYGEQYFGPGTRLTVT.

The table lists this clone with a count of one. V and J are TRBV5-1 and TRBJ1-4, with D perhaps matching TRBD1 (6 bases). V shed 4 bases and J shed 8 bases, with 18 bases lying between them. This CDR3 region has 15 residues. Germline V lookup: CDR1 SGHRS, CDR2 YFSETQ. CDR3 DNA: TGCGCCAGCAGCCCCGACGGGGGGCTGCGCGAAAAACTGTTTTTT. It specifies CASSPDGGLREKLFF.

The CDR3 protein is CASSSGTGSAQHF. The CDR3 DNA sequence: TGTGCCAGCAGCTCCGGGACAGGGTCAGCCCAGCATTTT. The V and J genes are TRBV7-2 and TRBJ1-5, with 9 bases aligning to TRBD1. CDR3 length: 13 amino acids. Germline assignment: CDR1 SGHTA and CDR2 FQGNSA. After removal of 4 bases from V and 11 bases from J, the junction contained 6 bases not matched to a gene.

The V and J genes are TRBV5-1 and TRBJ2-7, with a possible D match to TRBD2 (6 bases). The CDR3 extends over 15 amino acids. V lost 1 base to trimming and J lost 0 bases, with 11 bases between them. Germline loops: CDR1 SGHRS, CDR2 YFSETQ. In DNA, the CDR3 is TGCGCCAGCAGCTTGCCGGGAGAACTCTCCTACGAGCAGTACTTC. It translates to CASSLPGELSYEQYF.

This chain joins TRBV30 and TRBJ2-3; TRBD1 aligns across 10 bases. CDR1 and CDR2 (germline): GTSNPN, SVGIG (reference sequence). The CDR3 consists of 15 residues. The J segment lost 4 bases and the V segment lost 5 bases, leaving 9 bases of the junction unmatched. CDR3: CAWQRTGGEADTQYF. For the CDR3, the DNA is TGTGCCTGGCAGAGGACAGGGGGAGAGGCAGATACGCAGTATTTT. Using reference TRBV30 and TRBJ2-3 for the parts outside the CDR3, the full variable domain is SQTIHQWPATLVQPVGSPLSLECTVEGTSNPNLYWYRQAAGRGLQLLFYSVGIGQISSEVPQNLSASRPQDRQFILSSKKLLLSDSGFYLCAWQRTGGEADTQYFGPGTRLTVL.

The rearrangement uses TRBV6-1 and TRBJ2-7; TRBD1 aligns across 7 bases. Germline V CDR1 and CDR2: MNHNS, SASEGT. CDR3 length equals 13 residues. With 6 bases clipped from V and 3 bases from J, the junction kept 5 bases outside the gene matches. The CDR3 DNA follows: TGTGCCAGCAGGGACAGGCGGCTCTACGAGCAGTACTTC. This codes for CASRDRRLYEQYF.

This clone was detected a few times. This sequence joins TRBV2 and TRBJ2-2; a weak D match, TRBD2 (6 bases). The V and J ends lost 8 bases and 9 bases respectively, with 16 bases between them. Per the germline V gene, CDR1 is SNHLY and CDR2 is FYNNEI. The CDR3 spans 13 residues. In DNA, the CDR3 is TGTGCCAGCTCTATGTCTAGCGCTAGGGAGCTGTTTTTT. Translating it yields CASSMSSARELFF.

The chain employs TRBV11-2 and TRBJ2-5; TRBD2 matches 10 bases. V was clipped by 5 bases and J by 4 bases; unmatched bases: 7. Germline values: CDR1 SGHAT, CDR2 FQNNGV. The CDR3 contains 15 residues. The CDR3 sequence: CASSPERGGGETQYF. CDR3 nucleotide sequence: TGTGCCAGCAGCCCGGAGCGGGGGGGCGGAGAGACCCAGTACTTC.

The rearrangement joins TRBV5-1 to TRBJ2-1; the D gene is possibly TRBD2 (6 bases). Trimming took 5 bases from V and 4 from J, leaving 16 bases between them. This CDR3 has 15 amino acids. Looked up from germline, CDR1 is SGHRS and CDR2 is YFSETQ. CDR3 nucleotide sequence: TGCGCCAGCAGTCCATCGGGACTGGGTTACAATGAGCAGTTCTTC. It encodes CASSPSGLGYNEQFF. Full variable domain (rest looked up from reference TRBV5-1 and TRBJ2-1): KAGVTQTPRYLIKTRGQQVTLSCSPISGHRSVSWYQQTPGQGLQFLFEYFSETQRNKGNFPGRFSGRQFSNSRSEMNVSTLELGDSALYLCASSPSGLGYNEQFFGPGTRLTVL.

This chain connects TRBV27 to TRBJ2-7, with 7 nucleotides matching TRBD1. Germline loops: CDR1 MNHEY, CDR2 SMNVEV (reference sequence). The CDR3 loop spans 13 amino acids. V was clipped by 5 bases and J by 6 bases; unmatched bases: 7. The CDR3 nucleotides are TGTGCCAGCAGTCCAACGACAGGGTCCGAGCAGTACTTC. Translation gives CASSPTTGSEQYF.

The CDR3 DNA follows: TGCGCCAGCAGCTGGACAGGTACAGATACGCAGTATTTT. Translating gives CASSWTGTDTQYF. The chain recombines TRBV5-1 with TRBJ2-3; TRBD1 agrees at 7 bases. CDR1 and CDR2 from the germline V gene are SGHRS and YFSETQ. This CDR3 contains 13 residues. J gave up 3 bases and V 3 bases, and 1 base lay outside the gene matches.

The rearrangement joins TRBV9 to TRBJ2-5; D remains ambiguous. This CDR3 contains 14 residues. The V end was cut by 0 bases, the J end by 2 bases, with 8 bases between. Germline V CDR1 and CDR2: SGDLS, YYNGEE. CDR3 bases: TGTGCCAGCAGCGTAGATTTTGAACAAGAGACCCAGTACTTC. Its translation: CASSVDFEQETQYF.

V gene TRBV27 combines with J gene TRBJ2-3; the D call may be TRBD1 or TRBD2 (5 bases each). Trimming shortened V by 3 bases and J by 0 bases, and 10 bases separated the two germline ends. This CDR3 is 15 amino acids long. The V gene's germline CDR1 is MNHEY and CDR2 SMNVEV (reference sequence). CDR3 nucleotides: TGTGCCAGCAGTTTCTTCCGGGGCAGCACAGATACGCAGTATTTT. This gives the protein CASSFFRGSTDTQYF.

The chain links TRBV27 to TRBJ2-3, with 8 bases matching TRBD1. Germline V gene data show CDR1 as MNHEY and CDR2 as SMNVEV (reference sequence). The V and J ends lost 4 bases and 4 bases, in that order; junction bases with no gene match: 4. The CDR3 is 14 residues long. The CDR3 coding sequence is TGTGCCAGCAGTTCCAGGGGGCGCCCAGATACGCAGTATTTT. As protein: CASSSRGRPDTQYF.

The rearrangement uses TRBV18 and TRBJ2-1; 10 nucleotides line up with TRBD1. V lost 0 bases, J lost 4 bases, and 3 bases stayed unmatched. There are 16 residues in the CDR3. Looked up from germline, CDR1 is KGHSH and CDR2 is LQKENI. The CDR3 loop reads CASSPPGGQGYNEQFF. CDR3 nucleotide sequence: TGTGCCAGCTCACCACCGGGGGGACAGGGGTACAATGAGCAGTTCTTC.

The rearrangement uses TRBV27 and TRBJ1-2, with TRBD1 matching 12 bases. This CDR3 is built from 14 residues. J gave up 7 bases and V 6 bases, and 6 bases lay outside the gene matches. Germline lookup yields CDR1 MNHEY and CDR2 SMNVEV (reference sequence). CDR3 nucleotide sequence: TGTGCCAGCAGCCCGGGGGACAGGGGGCTTGGCTACACCTTC. Translation: CASSPGDRGLGYTF.

The V and J genes are TRBV5-1 and TRBJ1-1; D gene unclear. V lost 3 bases to trimming and J lost 5 bases, with 8 bases between them. The CDR3 runs 12 residues. In germline, CDR1 is SGHRS, CDR2 YFSETQ. CDR3 sequence: CASSWGGTEAFF. CDR3 bases: TGCGCCAGCAGCTGGGGTGGGACTGAAGCTTTCTTT.

The chain uses TRBV29-1 and TRBJ1-2, with 8 bases aligning to TRBD1. Losses at the gene ends were 7 bases for V and 4 bases for J; bases not matched to a gene: 11. This CDR3 has 14 residues. Germline CDR1 SQVTM, CDR2 ANQGSEA. CDR3 residues: CSGGDRFGSYGYTF. The CDR3 nucleotides read TGCAGCGGGGGGGACAGGTTTGGGAGCTATGGCTACACCTTC.

In this sample, this clone turned up a few times. CDR3 region: CASSQGPGQWEQETQYF. CDR3 in DNA: TGCGCCAGCAGCCAAGGCCCGGGACAGTGGGAGCAAGAGACCCAGTACTTC. The V and J genes are TRBV4-3 and TRBJ2-5, with 7 bases identical to TRBD1. The CDR3 runs 17 residues. The germline gives CDR1 LGHNA, CDR2 YSLEER. J gave up 2 bases and V 1 base, and 10 bases lay outside the gene matches.

The chain uses TRBV12-5 and TRBJ2-7, with 10 bases aligning to TRBD2. V trimming: 6 bases; J trimming: 1 base; junction bases outside the gene matches: 9. The CDR3 extends over 16 amino acids. Per germline, CDR1 LGHNT and CDR2 FRNRAP. Written as DNA, the CDR3 is TGTGCTAGTGGCTGGCCCCTAGCGGGGGCTTCCTACGAGCAGTACTTC. This codes for CASGWPLAGASYEQYF.

This clone has a handful of counts. The chain joins TRBV27 to TRBJ2-7; TRBD1 or TRBD2 may be the D gene (5 bases each). The CDR3 loop spans 14 amino acids. The germline V gene encodes CDR1 MNHEY and CDR2 SMNVEV (reference sequence). Deletions cut 5 bases from V and 3 bases from J, with 14 bases between. CDR3 region: CASSLAGILYEQYF. CDR3 bases: TGTGCCAGCAGTCTAGCAGGGATTCTCTACGAGCAGTACTTC.